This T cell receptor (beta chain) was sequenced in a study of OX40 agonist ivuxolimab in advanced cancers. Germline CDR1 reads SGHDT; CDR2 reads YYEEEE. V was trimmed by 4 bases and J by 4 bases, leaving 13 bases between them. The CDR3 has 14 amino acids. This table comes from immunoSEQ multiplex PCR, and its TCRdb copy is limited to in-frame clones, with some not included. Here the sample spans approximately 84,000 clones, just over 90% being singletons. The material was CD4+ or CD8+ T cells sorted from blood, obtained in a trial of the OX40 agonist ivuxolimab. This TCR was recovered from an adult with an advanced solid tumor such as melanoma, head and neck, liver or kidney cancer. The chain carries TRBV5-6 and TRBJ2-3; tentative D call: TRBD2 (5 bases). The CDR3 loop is CASSRSGAADTQYF. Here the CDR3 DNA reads TGTGCCAGCAGCCGGAGTGGAGCGGCAGATACGCAGTATTTT.